The TCR beta chain described here comes from a study of CD8+CD57+ T cells in acquired aplastic anemia. Study summary: Isolated CD4+ and CD8+ cells, once sorted, yielded DNA averaging about 3.4 ug.

TCR beta VDJ and CDR3 were profiled, and genomic DNA was the template. TCRdb redid the calling of the reads with MiXCR, one entry per CDR3 protein. The sample contains approximately 98,000 distinct CDR3 sequences, 55% to 75% of which appear only once. Patients chosen for sequencing had CD8+CD57+ cells that had expanded, as shown by flow cytometry. Blood was sampled before the patients had received any therapy. A note on this clonotype: Its target is unknown.

Study-wide results and caveats: In CD8+ cells, Simpson's diversity showed no significant difference between patients and controls.

Germline V CDR1 and CDR2: SSHAT, FNYEAQ (reference sequence). The ends were cut back, 1 base at V and 7 bases at J, with 9 bases in the middle. CDR3 length: 13 amino acids. V gene TRBV7-7 combines with J gene TRBJ2-3; D remains unclear. Sample: sorted CD4+, CD8+, or CD8+CD57+ T cells (not recorded which) from PBMCs. This clonotype originated in a human donor with aplastic anemia. The CDR3 reads CASSLEAGNTQYF. The CDR3 DNA is TGTGCCAGCAGCTTAGAAGCTGGGAATACGCAGTATTTT.